The 3 T cell receptor beta chains in this list originate from one sample, sequenced in a study of OX40 agonist ivuxolimab in advanced cancers. Libraries were made using the immunoSEQ multiplex PCR assay. This is the immuneACCESS table as TCRdb keeps it, with only in-frame sequences that have V and J called. A part of the clones is gone; compared with another copy, unresolved V genes explain less than half, and the rest is unexplained. In this sample the table shows about 88,000 clones, around 85% of which occur a single time. Together, the top ten hold 3.5% to 4% of the sample. The sequenced sample was CD4+ or CD8+ T cells sorted from blood, obtained in a trial of the OX40 agonist ivuxolimab. The receptors come from an adult with an advanced solid tumor such as melanoma, head and neck, liver or kidney cancer.

Ten or more counts support this clone. V and J are TRBV28 and TRBJ2-7; perhaps D is TRBD1 or TRBD2 (5 bases each). This CDR3 comprises 14 residues. Germline-derived CDR1 and CDR2 are MDHEN and SYDVKM. With 6 bases removed from V and 2 bases from J, the gap between germline ends came to 14 bases. In DNA form, the CDR3 reads TGTGCCAGCAGAACTGGGACGGGAACCTACGAGCAGTACTTC. Protein sequence: CASRTGTGTYEQYF. Using reference TRBV28 and TRBJ2-7 for the parts outside the CDR3, the full variable domain is DVKVTQSSRYLVKRTGEKVFLECVQDMDHENMFWYRQDPGLGLRLIYFSYDVKMKEKGDIPEGYSVSREKKERFSLILESASTNQTSMYLCASRTGTGTYEQYFGPGTRLTVT.

V usage is TRBV27 and J usage is TRBJ2-7; a possible D gene is TRBD1 (5 bases). Germline CDR1 is MNHEY and CDR2 is SMNVEV (reference sequence). The V gene lost 1 base and the J gene lost 3 bases, with 13 bases spanning the gap. CDR3 size: 15 residues. CDR3 DNA: TGTGCCAGCAGTTTATGGGGCGGATTGGGCTACGAGCAGTACTTC. It specifies CASSLWGGLGYEQYF.

V is TRBV4-3 and J is TRBJ2-1; D remains unclear. The CDR3 runs 17 residues. The V and J ends lost 0 bases and 2 bases respectively, with 14 bases between them. Germline lookup yields CDR1 LGHNA and CDR2 YSLEER. The CDR3 here is CASSQDRDISAYNEQFF. The CDR3 bases are TGCGCCAGCAGCCAAGATCGTGATATTTCGGCCTACAATGAGCAGTTCTTC.